One and the same sample provided the 7 T cell receptor beta chains below, sequenced in a study of OX40 agonist ivuxolimab in advanced cancers. Sequencing used immunoSEQ multiplex PCR; TCRdb keeps in-frame clones, though not all of them. In the table there are some 62,000 clones, 70% to 80% of which are singletons. Source: CD4+ or CD8+ T cells sorted from blood, taken in a trial of the OX40 agonist ivuxolimab. Source of these receptors: an adult with an advanced solid tumor such as melanoma, head and neck, liver or kidney cancer.

The chain couples TRBV7-9 to TRBJ1-1; TRBD1 matches at 8 bases. Trimming cost V 5 bases and J 0 bases; bases outside gene matches: 8. The V gene's germline CDR1 is SEHNR and CDR2 FQNEAQ (reference sequence). CDR3 length equals 16 residues. The CDR3 DNA is TGTGCCAGCAGCCCTACAGGGGGTGGGATGAACACTGAAGCTTTCTTT. Its protein product is CASSPTGGGMNTEAFF.

The chain is built from TRBV6-5 and TRBJ2-7; D uncertain. The CDR3 has 14 residues. Per germline, CDR1 MNHEY and CDR2 SVGAGI. V was shortened by 4 bases and J by 0 bases, with 10 bases between the two germline ends. As DNA, the CDR3 is TGTGCCAGCAGTTCCCACCAAAACTCCTACGAGCAGTACTTC. It translates to CASSSHQNSYEQYF.

The rearrangement joins TRBV7-9 to TRBJ1-1, with no clear D. Germline values: CDR1 SEHNR, CDR2 FQNEAQ (reference sequence). V was shortened by 10 bases and J by 7 bases, with 4 bases between the two germline ends. CDR3 length: 8 amino acids. The CDR3 nucleotides are TGTGCCACTAATGAAGCTTTCTTT. It is translated as CATNEAFF.

J is TRBJ1-5 and V is TRBV6-5; 7 positions agree with TRBD1. CDR3 length: 15 residues. The trim removed 5 bases at V and 4 bases at J, leaving 8 bases unmatched. Looked up from germline, CDR1 is MNHEY and CDR2 is SVGAGI. This chain's CDR3 is CASSPTTGRNQPQHF. In nucleotides, the CDR3 is TGTGCCAGCAGTCCAACGACAGGGAGGAATCAGCCCCAGCATTTT.

The chain has TRBV7-9 and TRBJ2-7, with D possibly matching TRBD1 (5 bases). This CDR3 region has 13 residues. Trimming removed 2 bases at V and 5 bases at J, with 10 bases between. Germline values: CDR1 SEHNR, CDR2 FQNEAQ (reference sequence). Here the CDR3 reads CASSLQGTDEQYF. For the CDR3, the DNA is TGTGCCAGCAGCTTACAGGGAACTGACGAGCAGTACTTC. Full variable domain (missing parts from reference TRBV7-9 and TRBJ2-7): DTGVSQNPRHKITKRGQNVTFRCDPISEHNRLYWYRQTLGQGPEFLTYFQNEAQLEKSRLLSDRFSAERPKGSFSTLEIQRTEQGDSAMYLCASSLQGTDEQYFGPGTRLTVT.

The chain joins TRBV6-5 to TRBJ2-7; D is unresolved. The ends were cut back, 5 bases at V and 1 base at J, with 9 bases in the middle. The CDR3 runs 13 residues. CDR1 is MNHEY and CDR2 is SVGAGI in the germline V gene. The CDR3 protein is CASSDPGSYEQYF. CDR3 coding DNA: TGTGCCAGCAGTGACCCGGGTTCCTACGAGCAGTACTTC.

This chain joins TRBV27 and TRBJ2-1; TRBD2 matches 8 bases. The V and J ends lost 5 bases and 8 bases, in that order; junction bases with no gene match: 2. This CDR3 is 12 amino acids long. Germline lookup yields CDR1 MNHEY and CDR2 SMNVEV (reference sequence). CDR3 amino acids: CASSLTSDEQFF. The CDR3 nucleotides read TGTGCCAGCAGTCTGACTAGCGATGAGCAGTTCTTC.